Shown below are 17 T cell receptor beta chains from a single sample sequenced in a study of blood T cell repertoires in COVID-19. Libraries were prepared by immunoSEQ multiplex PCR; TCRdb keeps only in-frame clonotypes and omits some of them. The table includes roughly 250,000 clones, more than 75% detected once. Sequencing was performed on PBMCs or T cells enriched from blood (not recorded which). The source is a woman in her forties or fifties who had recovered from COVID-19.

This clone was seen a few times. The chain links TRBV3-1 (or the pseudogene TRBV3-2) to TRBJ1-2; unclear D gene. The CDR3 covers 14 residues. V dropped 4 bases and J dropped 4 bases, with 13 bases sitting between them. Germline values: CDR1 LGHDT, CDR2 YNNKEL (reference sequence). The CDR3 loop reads CASSPGLSGYGYTF. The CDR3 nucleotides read TGTGCCAGCAGCCCAGGATTAAGTGGCTATGGCTACACCTTC.

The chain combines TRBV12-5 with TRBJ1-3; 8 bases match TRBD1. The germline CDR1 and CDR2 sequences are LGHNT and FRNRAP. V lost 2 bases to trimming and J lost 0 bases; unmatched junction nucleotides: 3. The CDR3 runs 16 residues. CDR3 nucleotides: TGTGCTAGTGGTTTGCGGACAGGGAACTCTGGAAACACCATATATTTT. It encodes CASGLRTGNSGNTIYF.

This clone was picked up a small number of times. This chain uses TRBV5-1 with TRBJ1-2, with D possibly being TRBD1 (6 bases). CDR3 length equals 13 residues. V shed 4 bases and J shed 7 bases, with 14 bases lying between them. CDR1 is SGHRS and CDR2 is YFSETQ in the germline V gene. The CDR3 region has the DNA TGCGCCAGCAGCGCGCGGGGGGCGCGTGGCTACACCTTC. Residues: CASSARGARGYTF.

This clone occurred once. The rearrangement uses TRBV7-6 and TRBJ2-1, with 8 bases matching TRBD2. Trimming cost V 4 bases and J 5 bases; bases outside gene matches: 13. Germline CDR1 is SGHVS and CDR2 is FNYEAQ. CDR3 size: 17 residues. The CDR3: CASSSGPGLAINNEQFF. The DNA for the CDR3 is TGTGCCAGCAGCTCCGGGCCCGGACTAGCAATCAACAATGAGCAGTTCTTC. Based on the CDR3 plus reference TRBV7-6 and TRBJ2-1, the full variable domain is GAGVSQSPRYKVTKRGQDVALRCDPISGHVSLYWYRQALGQGPEFLTYFNYEAQQDKSGLPNDRFSAERPEGSISTLTIQRTEQRDSAMYRCASSSGPGLAINNEQFFGPGTRLTVL.

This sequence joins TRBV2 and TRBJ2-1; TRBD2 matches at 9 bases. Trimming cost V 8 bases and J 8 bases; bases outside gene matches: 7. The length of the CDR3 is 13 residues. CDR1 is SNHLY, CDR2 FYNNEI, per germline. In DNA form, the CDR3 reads TGTGCCAGCCTCGCGGGAGGGCCCTATGAGCAGTTCTTC. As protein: CASLAGGPYEQFF.

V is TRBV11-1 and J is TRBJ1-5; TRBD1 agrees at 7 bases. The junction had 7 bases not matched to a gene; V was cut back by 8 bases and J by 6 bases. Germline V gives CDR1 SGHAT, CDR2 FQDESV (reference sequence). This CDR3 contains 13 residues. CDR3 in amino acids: CASSPDRVQPQHF. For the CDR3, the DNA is TGTGCCAGCTCCCCCGACAGGGTTCAGCCCCAGCATTTT.

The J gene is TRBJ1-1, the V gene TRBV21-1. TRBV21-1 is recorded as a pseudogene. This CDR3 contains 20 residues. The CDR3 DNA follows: TGTGCCAGCAGCAAAGCAAAAGGGGGGGACCGAGTTCCCCTGAACACTGAAGCTTTCTTT. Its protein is CASSKAKGGDRVPLNTEAFF.

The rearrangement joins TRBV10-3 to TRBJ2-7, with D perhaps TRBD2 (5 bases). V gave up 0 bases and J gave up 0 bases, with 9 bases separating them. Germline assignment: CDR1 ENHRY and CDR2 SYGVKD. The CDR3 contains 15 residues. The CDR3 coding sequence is TGTGCCATCAGTGAGTCGATTCGGGGCTCCTACGAGCAGTACTTC. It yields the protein CAISESIRGSYEQYF.

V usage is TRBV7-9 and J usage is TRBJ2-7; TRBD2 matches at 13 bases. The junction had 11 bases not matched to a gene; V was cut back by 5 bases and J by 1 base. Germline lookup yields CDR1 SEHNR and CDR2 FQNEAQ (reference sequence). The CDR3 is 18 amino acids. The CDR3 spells CASSLTAGTSGISYEQYF. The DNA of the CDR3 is TGTGCCAGCAGCCTTACCGCCGGGACTAGCGGGATATCCTACGAGCAGTACTTC.

The CDR3 loop reads CASTYLGTSETYEQYF. In DNA, the CDR3 is TGCGCCAGCACCTACCTTGGGACTAGCGAGACCTACGAGCAGTACTTC. The chain carries TRBV23-1 and TRBJ2-7; 10 nucleotides agree with TRBD2. TRBV23-1 is placed among ORFs of uncertain function. V dropped 7 bases and J dropped 2; count of bases not matched to a gene: 11. CDR3 size: 16 residues.

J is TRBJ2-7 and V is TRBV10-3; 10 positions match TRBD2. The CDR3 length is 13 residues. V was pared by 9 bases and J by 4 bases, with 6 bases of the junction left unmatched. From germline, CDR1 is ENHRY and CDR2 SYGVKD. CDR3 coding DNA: TGTGCCATACCCATAGCGGGGGGATACGAGCAGTACTTC. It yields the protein CAIPIAGGYEQYF.

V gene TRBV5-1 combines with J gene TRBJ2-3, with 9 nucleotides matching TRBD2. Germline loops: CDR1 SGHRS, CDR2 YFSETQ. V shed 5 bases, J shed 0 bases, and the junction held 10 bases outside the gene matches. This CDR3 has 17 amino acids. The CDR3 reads CASRPTLTSGSTDTQYF. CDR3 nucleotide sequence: TGCGCCAGCAGACCCACCCTAACTAGCGGGAGCACAGATACGCAGTATTTT.

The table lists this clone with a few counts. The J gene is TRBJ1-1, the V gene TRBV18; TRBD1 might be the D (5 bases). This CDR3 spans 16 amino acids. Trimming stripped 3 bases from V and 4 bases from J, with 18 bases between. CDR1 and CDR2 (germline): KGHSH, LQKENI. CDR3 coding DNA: TGTGCCAGCTCACCGACGAGCAGGGCAAGTGGCACTGAAGCTTTCTTT. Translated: CASSPTSRASGTEAFF. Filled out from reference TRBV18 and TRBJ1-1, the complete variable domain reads NAGVMQNPRHLVRRRGQEARLRCSPMKGHSHVYWYRQLPEEGLKFMVYLQKENIIDESGMPKERFSAEFPKEGPSILRIQQVVRGDSAAYFCASSPTSRASGTEAFFGQGTRLTVV.

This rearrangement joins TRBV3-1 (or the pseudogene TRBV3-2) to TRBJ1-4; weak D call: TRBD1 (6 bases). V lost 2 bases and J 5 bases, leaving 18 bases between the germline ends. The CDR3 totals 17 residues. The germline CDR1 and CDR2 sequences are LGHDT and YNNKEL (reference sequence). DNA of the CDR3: TGTGCCAGCAGCCAAAAGAGGGGGGGGAGGATGAATGAAAAACTGTTTTTT. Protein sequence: CASSQKRGGRMNEKLFF.

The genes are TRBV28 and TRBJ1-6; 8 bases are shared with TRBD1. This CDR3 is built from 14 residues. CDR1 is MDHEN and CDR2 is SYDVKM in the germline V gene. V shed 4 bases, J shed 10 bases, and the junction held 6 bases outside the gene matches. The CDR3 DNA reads TGTGCCAGCAGTTCCGGACAGGGAGACTCACCCCTCCACTTT. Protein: CASSSGQGDSPLHF.

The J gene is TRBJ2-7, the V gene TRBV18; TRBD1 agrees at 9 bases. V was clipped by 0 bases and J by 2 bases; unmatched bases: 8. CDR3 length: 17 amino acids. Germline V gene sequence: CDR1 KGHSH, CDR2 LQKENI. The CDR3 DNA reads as TGTGCCAGCTCACCACCGACATCCCGGGACAGGGCCTACGAGCAGTACTTC. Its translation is CASSPPTSRDRAYEQYF.

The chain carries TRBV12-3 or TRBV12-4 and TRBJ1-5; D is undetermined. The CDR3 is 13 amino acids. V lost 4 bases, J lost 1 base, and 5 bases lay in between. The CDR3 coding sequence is TGTGCCAGCAGTTCACGGAGCAATCAGCCCCAGCATTTT. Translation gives CASSSRSNQPQHF.